These 8 T cell receptor beta chains came from one sample sequenced in a study of shared clonotypes between healthy human individuals. Here immunoSEQ multiplex PCR was the method, and the copy in TCRdb shows in-frame clones only, minus some. This table holds some 500,000 clones, 75% to 80% found once. Sample: PBMCs. All receptors come from a woman in her thirties or forties in good health. Some clones in this sample may be carry-over from other donors' samples.

The chain combines TRBV4-1 with TRBJ1-4; D possibly corresponds to TRBD1 (5 bases). Germline CDR1 reads MGHRA; CDR2 reads YSYEKL. CDR3 size: 17 residues. V dropped 0 bases and J dropped 2 bases, with 13 bases sitting between them. The CDR3: CASSQDYRSGTNEKLFF. CDR3 DNA: TGCGCCAGCAGCCAAGACTACAGGTCTGGCACTAATGAAAAACTGTTTTTT.

The V gene is TRBV7-2, the J gene TRBJ1-1; TRBD1 is a possible D gene (6 bases). Germline values: CDR1 SGHTA, CDR2 FQGNSA. Trimming pared 2 bases from V and 1 base from J, leaving 11 bases between. The CDR3 consists of 15 residues. CDR3: CASSLKRGQNTEAFF. Written as DNA, the CDR3 is TGTGCCAGCAGCTTAAAAAGGGGACAGAACACTGAAGCTTTCTTT.

In the case of this clone: This sample includes further DNA sequences coding for the same CDR3. The chain joins TRBV27 to TRBJ1-1, with no clear D. The germline V gene encodes CDR1 MNHEY and CDR2 SMNVEV (reference sequence). V dropped 2 bases and J dropped 1 base, with 5 bases sitting between them. The CDR3 has 13 residues. For the CDR3, the DNA is TGTGCCAGCAGTTTAAACAGGAACACTGAAGCTTTCTTT. This translates into CASSLNRNTEAFF.

This chain uses TRBV6-6 with TRBJ1-5, with D possibly matching TRBD1 (6 bases). Germline CDR1 and CDR2: MNHNY and SVGAGI (reference sequence). With 8 bases removed from V and 0 bases from J, the gap between germline ends came to 11 bases. The CDR3 loop spans 14 amino acids. This CDR3 reads CASRDNPSNQPQHF. CDR3 sequence (DNA): TGTGCCAGCCGGGACAACCCTAGCAATCAGCCCCAGCATTTT.

The V call is TRBV10-3, the J call TRBJ2-3; 7 positions agree with TRBD2. Germline V gene sequence: CDR1 ENHRY, CDR2 SYGVKD. CDR3 length equals 15 residues. Trimming at V came to 8 bases and at J to 1 base, leaving 9 bases not matched to a gene. CDR3 residues: CAIQEERGGTDTQYF. The DNA for the CDR3 is TGTGCCATCCAGGAGGAGCGGGGAGGCACAGATACGCAGTATTTT.

The chain employs TRBV28 and TRBJ2-5; no clear D. Per the germline V gene, CDR1 is MDHEN and CDR2 is SYDVKM. This CDR3 spans 13 amino acids. Trimming took 1 base from V and 1 from J, leaving 4 bases between them. This CDR3 reads CASSLLAQETQYF. CDR3 coding DNA: TGTGCCAGCAGTTTATTAGCCCAAGAGACCCAGTACTTC.

The CDR3 nucleotides are TGTGCCAGCAGCTTATTCCGGGACAGTCTCTACGAGCAGTACTTC. It encodes CASSLFRDSLYEQYF. This chain uses TRBV7-9 with TRBJ2-7; TRBD1 agrees at 7 bases. V trimming: 2 bases; J trimming: 3 bases; junction bases outside the gene matches: 7. The germline CDR1 and CDR2 sequences are SEHNR and FQNEAQ (reference sequence). The CDR3 runs 15 residues.

The rearrangement joins TRBV7-3 to TRBJ1-1; D is perhaps TRBD1 (6 bases). Germline V gene sequence: CDR1 SGHTA, CDR2 FQGTGA. The CDR3 length is 13 residues. Trimming stripped 3 bases from V and 6 bases from J, with 11 bases between. The CDR3 sequence is CASSFQGLAEAFF. The CDR3 nucleotides read TGTGCCAGCAGCTTCCAGGGGTTGGCTGAAGCTTTCTTT.